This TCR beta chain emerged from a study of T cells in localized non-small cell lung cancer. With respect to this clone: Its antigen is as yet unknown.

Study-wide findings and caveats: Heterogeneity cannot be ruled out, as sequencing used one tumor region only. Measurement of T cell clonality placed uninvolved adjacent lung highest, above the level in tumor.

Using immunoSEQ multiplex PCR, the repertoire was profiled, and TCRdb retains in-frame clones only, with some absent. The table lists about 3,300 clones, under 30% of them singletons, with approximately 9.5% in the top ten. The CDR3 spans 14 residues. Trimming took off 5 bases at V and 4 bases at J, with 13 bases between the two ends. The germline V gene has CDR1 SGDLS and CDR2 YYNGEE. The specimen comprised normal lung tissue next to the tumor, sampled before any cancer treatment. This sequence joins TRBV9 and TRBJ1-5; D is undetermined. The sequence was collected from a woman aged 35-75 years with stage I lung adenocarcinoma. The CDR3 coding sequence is TGTGCCAGCAGTTTAGGGCTGACTAATCAGCCCCAGCATTTT. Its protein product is CASSLGLTNQPQHF.